The 18 T cell receptor beta chains presented below share a single source sample, sequenced in a study of T cells in pancreatic ductal adenocarcinoma. Surgery without prior neoadjuvant therapy was the treatment of the selected pancreatic ductal adenocarcinoma patients. TCRdb's table, derived via immunoSEQ multiplex PCR, lists solely in-frame clones and lacks some. The table shows roughly 100,000 clones, with more than 90% occurring only once. Sequenced: PBMCs. The source of these receptors is a human donor with pancreatic ductal adenocarcinoma.

The gene calls are TRBV5-1 and TRBJ2-1; possible D gene TRBD2, 6 bases. The length of the CDR3 is 15 residues. Germline V lookup: CDR1 SGHRS, CDR2 YFSETQ. Trimming cost V 0 bases and J 4 bases, with 11 bases left between them. CDR3 nucleotides: TGCGCCAGCAGCTTGGAAGCGGGCCCTTACAATGAGCAGTTCTTC. Its protein is CASSLEAGPYNEQFF.

The chain combines TRBV28 with TRBJ2-6; D call uncertain. CDR1 and CDR2 (germline): MDHEN, SYDVKM. The CDR3 contains 15 residues. Trimming stripped 3 bases from V and 0 bases from J, with 6 bases between. The CDR3 bases are TGTGCCAGCAGTTTTACATACTCTGGGGCCAACGTCCTGACTTTC. Translated, it gives CASSFTYSGANVLTF.

V gene TRBV12-2 combines with J gene TRBJ2-3; the DNA was not compared with TRBD2, the D call given in the table. TRBV12-2 is listed as a pseudogene. This CDR3 has 12 residues. CDR3 bases: TGTGCAAGTCGCTTTCGGACAGATACGCAGTATTTT. It yields the protein CASRFRTDTQYF.

J is TRBJ2-7 and V is TRBV7-2; possibly TRBD2 for D (5 bases). Germline V gene sequence: CDR1 SGHTA, CDR2 FQGNSA. This CDR3 comprises 18 residues. The V end lost 5 bases, the J end lost 0 bases, and 23 bases lay between the germline ends. The CDR3: CASSLGTRLALSSYEQYF. CDR3 DNA sequence: TGTGCCAGCAGCCTAGGAACCAGATTAGCGCTGAGCTCCTACGAGCAGTACTTC.

This rearrangement joins TRBV6-1 to TRBJ2-7; no definite D call. Trimming removed 7 bases from V and 4 bases from J, with 8 bases in between. Germline CDR1 is MNHNS and CDR2 is SASEGT. The CDR3 has 11 amino acids. The CDR3 DNA follows: TGTGCCAGCACCGCGTTTTACGAGCAGTACTTC. Translating it yields CASTAFYEQYF.

This sequence joins TRBV7-9 and TRBJ1-5; possible D gene TRBD1, 5 bases. V lost 0 bases and J lost 0, with 9 bases in between. Per the germline V gene, CDR1 is SEHNR and CDR2 is FQNEAQ (reference sequence). CDR3 size: 16 residues. The CDR3 bases are TGTGCCAGCAGCTTAGCGACGGGGGTTAGCAATCAGCCCCAGCATTTT. It encodes CASSLATGVSNQPQHF.

This chain connects TRBV5-6 to TRBJ1-3; possible D gene TRBD1, 6 bases. The V end lost 3 bases, the J end lost 2 bases, and 12 bases lay between the germline ends. The germline V gene encodes CDR1 SGHDT and CDR2 YYEEEE. This CDR3 spans 15 amino acids. Written as DNA, the CDR3 is TGTGCCAGCAGCTCCACGACAGGAGCTGGAAACACCATATATTTT. This codes for CASSSTTGAGNTIYF.

This rearrangement joins TRBV5-1 to TRBJ1-4; 7 bases agree with TRBD1. Germline lookup yields CDR1 SGHRS and CDR2 YFSETQ. After removal of 4 bases from V and 5 bases from J, the junction contained 8 bases not matched to a gene. The CDR3 consists of 15 residues. DNA of the CDR3: TGCGCCAGCAGCCCGGACACGACAGGGAATGAAAAACTGTTTTTT. Protein: CASSPDTTGNEKLFF. Full variable domain (missing parts from reference TRBV5-1 and TRBJ1-4): KAGVTQTPRYLIKTRGQQVTLSCSPISGHRSVSWYQQTPGQGLQFLFEYFSETQRNKGNFPGRFSGRQFSNSRSEMNVSTLELGDSALYLCASSPDTTGNEKLFFGSGTQLSVL.

The rearrangement links TRBV5-4 to TRBJ2-7, with D possibly matching TRBD1 (5 bases). Deletions cut 4 bases from V and 5 bases from J, with 16 bases between. CDR1 and CDR2 from the germline V gene are SGHNT and YYREEE (reference sequence). The CDR3 extends over 14 amino acids. CDR3 region: CASSIATVGHEQYF. CDR3 DNA sequence: TGTGCCAGCAGCATCGCGACAGTGGGCCACGAGCAGTACTTC.

This clone was found once. The chain has TRBV18 and TRBJ2-2; no firm D call. The germline V gene encodes CDR1 KGHSH and CDR2 LQKENI. V was trimmed by 5 bases and J by 1 base, leaving 8 bases between them. This CDR3 region has 14 residues. The DNA for the CDR3 is TGTGCCAGCTCAGGTAGAGAGAACACCGGGGAGCTGTTTTTT. As protein: CASSGRENTGELFF.

The chain's CDR3 is CASSQAPSGSRSYNEQFF. For the CDR3, the DNA is TGCGCCAGCAGCCAAGCCCCTAGCGGGAGTAGGTCCTACAATGAGCAGTTCTTC. This chain links TRBV4-3 with TRBJ2-1; 10 positions agree with TRBD2. The CDR3 runs to 18 residues. The J segment lost 1 base and the V segment lost 1 base, leaving 7 bases of the junction unmatched. Germline values: CDR1 LGHNA, CDR2 YSLEER.

The rearrangement joins TRBV29-1 to TRBJ2-3; D is unresolved. With 3 bases removed from V and 4 bases from J, the gap between germline ends came to 8 bases. Germline V lookup: CDR1 SQVTM, CDR2 ANQGSEA. The CDR3 covers 12 residues. The CDR3 DNA sequence: TGCAGCGTTGATCGGGTGGCAGATACGCAGTATTTT. It is translated as CSVDRVADTQYF.

The chain recombines TRBV11-2 with TRBJ2-2; TRBD2 aligns across 7 bases. This CDR3 spans 16 amino acids. Germline CDR1 is SGHAT and CDR2 is FQNNGV. Germline trimming cut 2 bases from V and 4 bases from J; bases unmatched to any gene: 7. The CDR3 DNA reads TGTGCCAGCAGCTTATTACCCGGGACTATCACCGGGGAGCTGTTTTTT. Its protein product is CASSLLPGTITGELFF.

This rearrangement joins TRBV20-1 to TRBJ2-3; D remains ambiguous. The V end was cut by 5 bases, the J end by 14 bases, with 17 bases between. Germline V CDR1 and CDR2: DFQATT, SNEGSKA (reference sequence). The CDR3 runs to 11 residues. The CDR3 spells CSAPRWPTGYF. DNA for the CDR3: TGCAGTGCTCCCCGGTGGCCAACGGGGTATTTT.

The J gene is TRBJ1-4, the V gene TRBV7-2; 9 nucleotides align to TRBD1. Germline values: CDR1 SGHTA, CDR2 FQGNSA. The CDR3 is made up of 17 amino acids. V lost 3 bases and J lost 7; bases outside the gene matches: 12. Here the CDR3 reads CASSLRGLTGGGEKLFF. The CDR3 DNA is TGTGCCAGCAGCTTGCGGGGCCTTACAGGGGGCGGTGAAAAACTGTTTTTT.

This clone has only one observation. The chain employs TRBV5-6 and TRBJ2-1; 7 nucleotides match TRBD2. Losses at the gene ends were 2 bases for V and 5 bases for J; bases not matched to a gene: 4. The CDR3 loop spans 14 amino acids. Per the germline V gene, CDR1 is SGHDT and CDR2 is YYEEEE. CDR3 residues: CASSFVRGDNEQFF. CDR3 nucleotides: TGTGCCAGCAGCTTTGTTCGGGGGGACAATGAGCAGTTCTTC.

This clone was observed a single time. V and J are TRBV6-1 and TRBJ2-7; D is unresolved. The CDR3 covers 15 residues. Per the germline V gene, CDR1 is MNHNS and CDR2 is SASEGT. Trimming removed 5 bases at V and 2 bases at J, with 16 bases between. The CDR3 coding sequence is TGTGCCAGCAGTTTACAGTTCTTTGAAACCTACGAGCAGTACTTC. This encodes CASSLQFFETYEQYF.

The chain employs TRBV7-2 and TRBJ2-7; TRBD2 agrees at 12 bases. In germline, CDR1 is SGHTA, CDR2 FQGNSA. This CDR3 is 14 amino acids long. The V gene end was trimmed by 2 bases and the J gene end by 6 bases; junction bases not matched to a gene: 2. This CDR3 is CASSLLAGGREQYF. The CDR3 bases are TGTGCCAGCAGCTTACTAGCGGGAGGGCGCGAGCAGTACTTC.